This TCR beta chain came from a study of cytotoxic CD8 clonotypes in ibrutinib-treated CLL. Study-level information: Median treatment time before response sampling was approximately 11 months, range 6 to 36.

The method was immunoSEQ multiplex PCR; TCRdb's version includes in-frame clones alone and lacks a portion of them. This sample has around 97,000 clones, with almost 80% found just once. The germline CDR1 and CDR2 sequences are MGHRA and YSYEKL. The germline V and J ends were trimmed by 1 base and 7 bases, with 13 bases remaining between them. The CDR3 loop spans 15 amino acids. This clone was counted ten times or more. No antigen is known for it. Study observations and caveats: Clonality climbed at ibrutinib response, then dropped toward baseline at progression.

This sequence joins TRBV4-1 and TRBJ1-4; weak D call: TRBD1 (6 bases). Sequencing used PBMCs, obtained after 12 months of ibrutinib treatment. The clonotype was recovered from a human donor with chronic lymphocytic leukemia. The chain's CDR3 is CASSQVGGMIEKLFF. For the CDR3, the DNA is TGCGCCAGCAGCCAAGTTGGGGGCATGATTGAAAAACTGTTTTTT.